The 8 T cell receptor beta chains below all came from one sample that was sequenced in a study of cytomegalovirus exposure and HLA in healthy donors. The study ran its PCR with 60 Vbeta and 13 Jbeta primers. Profiling relied on immunoSEQ multiplex PCR, and the TCRdb table lists in-frame clones only, not all of them. Counted here are about 82,000 clones, 74% occurring once; the ten biggest clones make up around 6.5%. Sequencing was done on a sample of PBMCs. These receptors were taken from a woman aged 45-59 years in good health and CMV-seropositive.

This chain links TRBV2 with TRBJ2-1; 8 bases line up with TRBD2. Per the germline V gene, CDR1 is SNHLY and CDR2 is FYNNEI. The CDR3 loop spans 15 amino acids. Trimming took 4 bases from V and 5 from J; bases not matched to a gene: 7. CDR3 sequence: CASSVYGRANNEQFF. The CDR3 nucleotides read TGTGCCAGCAGTGTTTACGGGAGGGCCAACAATGAGCAGTTCTTC.

This clone showed up just a few times. The chain combines TRBV4-1 with TRBJ1-4; the D gene is possibly TRBD1 (5 bases). CDR1 and CDR2 from the germline V gene are MGHRA and YSYEKL. The CDR3 contains 16 residues. Trimming left V 1 base short and J 8 bases short, with 17 bases between. CDR3 nucleotide sequence: TGCGCCAGCAGCCAAGTCGCTAGTCAGGGTTGGGAAAAACTGTTTTTT. Its protein is CASSQVASQGWEKLFF.

The CDR3 DNA reads TGTGCCTGGAACCGGGGGACAGGGAAAGAGACCCAGTACTTC. Its translation: CAWNRGTGKETQYF. The V call is TRBV30, the J call TRBJ2-5, with 9 bases fitting TRBD1. The CDR3 loop spans 14 amino acids. V was pared by 4 bases and J by 3 bases, with 6 bases of the junction left unmatched. Germline-derived CDR1 and CDR2 are GTSNPN and SVGIG (reference sequence).

The V gene is TRBV27, the J gene TRBJ1-1; D might be TRBD1 (6 bases). The CDR3 sequence is 14 residues long. V lost 3 bases, J lost 2 bases, and 10 bases lay in between. Germline loops: CDR1 MNHEY, CDR2 SMNVEV (reference sequence). CDR3 loop: CASSLAGGNTEAFF. As DNA, the CDR3 is TGTGCCAGCAGTTTGGCGGGGGGCAACACTGAAGCTTTCTTT.

This clone was seen more than once but under ten times. The chain has TRBV19 and TRBJ2-7; a possible D gene is TRBD1 (7 bases). This CDR3 comprises 14 residues. V was shortened by 2 bases and J by 3 bases, with 11 bases between the two germline ends. Looked up from germline, CDR1 is LNHDA and CDR2 is SQIVND (reference sequence). Here the CDR3 DNA reads TGTGCCAGTAGTATAAGCAGGGGGGTCTACGAGCAGTACTTC. Encoded protein: CASSISRGVYEQYF. The variable domain in full, completed from reference TRBV19 and TRBJ2-7, reads DGGITQSPKYLFRKEGQNVTLSCEQNLNHDAMYWYRQDPGQGLRLIYYSQIVNDFQKGDIAEGYSVSREKKESFPLTVTSAQKNPTAFYLCASSISRGVYEQYFGPGTRLTVT.

The CDR3 here is CASSPAGGQETQYF. The CDR3 bases are TGTGCCAGCTCTCCAGCGGGAGGGCAAGAGACCCAGTACTTC. The chain combines TRBV18 with TRBJ2-5, with 10 bases aligning to TRBD2. CDR3 length: 14 amino acids. The V gene's germline CDR1 is KGHSH and CDR2 LQKENI. V lost 6 bases, J lost 2 bases, and 3 bases stayed unmatched. Full variable domain (outside the CDR3, taken from reference TRBV18 and TRBJ2-5): NAGVMQNPRHLVRRRGQEARLRCSPMKGHSHVYWYRQLPEEGLKFMVYLQKENIIDESGMPKERFSAEFPKEGPSILRIQQVVRGDSAAYFCASSPAGGQETQYFGPGTRLLVL.

The rearrangement joins TRBV2 to TRBJ2-1, with 13 positions matching TRBD2. Germline V gene sequence: CDR1 SNHLY, CDR2 FYNNEI. The length of the CDR3 is 16 residues. Unmatched junction bases numbered 6, after V lost 0 bases and J lost 10 bases. CDR3 amino acids: CASSEARTSGRPEQFF. The CDR3 DNA follows: TGTGCCAGCAGTGAAGCGAGGACTAGCGGGAGACCCGAGCAGTTCTTC.

The genes are TRBV13 and TRBJ2-3, with a possible D match to TRBD2 (6 bases). CDR3 length equals 16 residues. Trimming removed 2 bases at V and 4 bases at J, with 16 bases between. Germline assignment: CDR1 PRHDT and CDR2 FYEKMQ (reference sequence). The CDR3 loop is CASSLYASDIADTQYF. The CDR3 DNA is TGTGCCAGCAGCTTATATGCTAGCGATATCGCAGATACGCAGTATTTT. The full variable domain, rest sourced from reference TRBV13 and TRBJ2-3, is AAGVIQSPRHLIKEKRETATLKCYPIPRHDTVYWYQQGPGQDPQFLISFYEKMQSDKGSIPDRFSAQQFSDYHSELNMSSLELGDSALYFCASSLYASDIADTQYFGPGTRLTVL.